These 11 T cell receptor beta chains came from one sample sequenced in a study of cytomegalovirus exposure and HLA in healthy donors. PCR used 60 Vbeta primers and 13 Jbeta primers. Clones were sequenced by immunoSEQ multiplex PCR, and TCRdb holds only the in-frame ones, with some missing. The data show around 140,000 clones, roughly three fifths seen once. Sequences were obtained from PBMCs. The origin of the receptors is a woman between 40 and 55 years old in good health and CMV-seronegative.

This clone was counted only a few times. V and J are TRBV30 and TRBJ1-5; 10 positions match TRBD1. The germline V gene has CDR1 GTSNPN and CDR2 SVGIG (reference sequence). CDR3 length: 15 residues. Unmatched junction bases numbered 13, after V lost 3 bases and J lost 11 bases. Here the CDR3 reads CAWSKGTGALSAQHF. DNA of the CDR3: TGTGCCTGGAGCAAGGGGACAGGGGCCCTCTCGGCCCAGCATTTT. Complete variable domain (other parts from reference TRBV30 and TRBJ1-5): SQTIHQWPATLVQPVGSPLSLECTVEGTSNPNLYWYRQAAGRGLQLLFYSVGIGQISSEVPQNLSASRPQDRQFILSSKKLLLSDSGFYLCAWSKGTGALSAQHFGDGTRLSIL.

V and J are TRBV13 and TRBJ2-7, with 7 bases lining up with TRBD1. The length of the CDR3 is 13 residues. Trimming took 11 bases from V and 5 from J; bases not matched to a gene: 12. Germline-derived CDR1 and CDR2 are PRHDT and FYEKMQ (reference sequence). The DNA of the CDR3 is TGTGCCGGTAGGGAGACAGGGAAGAACGAGCAGTACTTC. This gives the protein CAGRETGKNEQYF.

The chain joins TRBV18 to TRBJ2-3; 10 nucleotides match TRBD1. The CDR3 is made up of 16 amino acids. Germline V gene lookup returns CDR1 KGHSH and CDR2 LQKENI. Trimming removed 1 base from V and 4 bases from J; junction bases left unmatched: 5. The CDR3 DNA reads TGTGCCAGCTCACCACGTCGGACAGGGGGGGCAGATACGCAGTATTTT. Translating it yields CASSPRRTGGADTQYF.

The chain is built from TRBV6-5 and TRBJ2-2, with D perhaps matching TRBD1 (6 bases). Trimming pared 7 bases from V and 0 bases from J, leaving 9 bases between. This CDR3 has 14 residues. Germline lookup yields CDR1 MNHEY and CDR2 SVGAGI. Here the CDR3 DNA reads TGTGCCAGCAAGAGGACAGCGAACACCGGGGAGCTGTTTTTT. It translates to CASKRTANTGELFF.

This clone was recorded only once. The CDR3 spells CASNPRVDTIYF. In nucleotides, the CDR3 is TGTGCCAGCAACCCCCGCGTAGACACCATATATTTT. The chain joins TRBV5-8 to TRBJ1-3; D gene uncertain. CDR3 length: 12 residues. Germline assignment: CDR1 SGHTS and CDR2 YDEGEE. Trimming removed 6 bases at V and 8 bases at J, with 12 bases between.

CDR3 sequence reads: CASSFQGSNEKLFF. CDR3 nucleotides: TGTGCCAGCAGCTTTCAGGGTTCTAATGAAAAACTGTTTTTT. The chain has TRBV7-9 and TRBJ1-4, with D tentatively TRBD1 (5 bases). V was trimmed by 3 bases and J by 3 bases, leaving 8 bases between them. The CDR3 runs 14 residues. Per the germline V gene, CDR1 is SEHNR and CDR2 is FQNEAQ (reference sequence).

V and J are TRBV5-1 and TRBJ1-6; 8 nucleotides line up with TRBD1. V was clipped by 0 bases and J by 8 bases; unmatched bases: 4. This CDR3 has 15 amino acids. The germline gives CDR1 SGHRS, CDR2 YFSETQ. The CDR3 region has the DNA TGCGCCAGCAGCTTGGTAACAGGGGGTTATTCACCCCTCCACTTT. Amino acids: CASSLVTGGYSPLHF.

The V gene is TRBV7-9, the J gene TRBJ2-7; D is tentatively TRBD1 or TRBD2 (7 bases each). The CDR3 has 16 amino acids. The germline gives CDR1 SEHNR, CDR2 FQNEAQ (reference sequence). Trimming pared 5 bases from V and 2 bases from J, leaving 19 bases between. Written as DNA, the CDR3 is TGTGCCAGCAGCCTAGGGAGGGGGACAGCACCCTACGAGCAGTACTTC. The encoded protein is CASSLGRGTAPYEQYF.

The chain recombines TRBV6-6 with TRBJ1-2, with D maybe TRBD1 (6 bases). CDR1 MNHNY and CDR2 SVGAGI come from the germline V gene (reference sequence). With 2 bases removed from V and 6 bases from J, the gap between germline ends came to 13 bases. The CDR3 is 14 residues long. The CDR3 here is CASSYGRAGDGYTF. CDR3 nucleotides: TGTGCCAGCAGTTACGGCAGGGCAGGGGATGGCTACACCTTC.

The chain uses TRBV7-9 and TRBJ1-1; TRBD1 agrees at 8 bases. The CDR3 extends over 16 amino acids. V gave up 5 bases and J gave up 5 bases; unmatched junction bases: 13. Germline lookup yields CDR1 SEHNR and CDR2 FQNEAQ (reference sequence). CDR3 in amino acids: CASSPLRTGGDTEAFF. DNA of the CDR3: TGTGCCAGCAGCCCATTACGAACAGGGGGAGATACTGAAGCTTTCTTT.

V and J are TRBV7-2 and TRBJ2-2, with 7 bases identical to TRBD1. Germline-derived CDR1 and CDR2 are SGHTA and FQGNSA. The CDR3 contains 16 residues. Trimming took 7 bases from V and 4 from J; bases not matched to a gene: 12. The CDR3 protein is CASTFRGGWGTGELFF. For the CDR3, the DNA is TGTGCCAGCACCTTTAGAGGGGGCTGGGGCACCGGGGAGCTGTTTTTT.